This T cell receptor (beta chain) was observed in a study of regulatory dendritic cells for organ transplantation. Whole-study context: Regulatory dendritic cells came from monocytes given vitamin D3 and IL-10. Study findings and constraints: Memory CD8+ T cells were the most oligoclonal; naive cells were highly diverse. Memory CD8+ clonal expansion seemed more limited with regulatory than mature dendritic cells.

Some clones are missing from TCRdb's copy, which holds only in-frame ones; the method was immunoSEQ multiplex PCR. In the table there are around 12,000 clones, about 90% of which are singletons. Allogeneic regulatory or mature dendritic cells were co-cultured for under six days with CFSE-labeled sorted T cells at 1:10. CD4+ or CD8+ T cells were sorted as naive CD45RA+ or memory CD45RO+. Notes on this clone: Its antigen remains unidentified.

What was sequenced was naive CD8+ T cells from blood cultured with regulatory dendritic cells. The subset here: CD45RA+ naive T cells. This TCR was sampled from a human donor in good health.

The CDR3 nucleotides are TGCGCCAGCAGCTTGGCTCCGGAGGGGACTAGCGGCTACGAGCAGTACTTC. It specifies CASSLAPEGTSGYEQYF. The chain has TRBV5-1 and TRBJ2-7; the match to TRBD2 covers 11 bases. The germline V gene encodes CDR1 SGHRS and CDR2 YFSETQ. V gave up 0 bases and J gave up 3 bases; unmatched junction bases: 8. The CDR3 consists of 17 residues.